This TCR beta chain derives from a study of blood T cell repertoires in COVID-19. TCRdb's table, derived via immunoSEQ multiplex PCR, lists solely in-frame clones and lacks some. The sample carries about 56,000 clones, almost 85% recorded once. Germline-derived CDR1 and CDR2 are WSHSY and SAAADI. This CDR3 contains 15 residues. Trimming removed 2 bases from V and 4 bases from J; junction bases left unmatched: 4. Material for sequencing was peripheral blood. The V and J genes are TRBV10-2 and TRBJ2-5; 10 nucleotides agree with TRBD2. This TCR was recovered from a woman aged 80 or over with acute or convalescent COVID-19. The CDR3 is CASSEGAGGRETQYF. The CDR3 coding sequence is TGCGCCAGCAGTGAGGGAGCGGGAGGGAGAGAGACCCAGTACTTC.